Below, 8 T cell receptor beta chains from the same sample are listed, as sequenced in a study of cytomegalovirus exposure and HLA in healthy donors. Amplification used 60 Vbeta primers and 13 Jbeta primers. The method was immunoSEQ multiplex PCR; TCRdb's version includes in-frame clones alone and lacks a portion of them. This table holds about 160,000 clones, about 80% found once. Material: PBMCs. The origin of the receptors is a young man in good health and CMV-seropositive.

This clone was seen more than once but under ten times. The chain links TRBV28 to TRBJ2-5, with D possibly TRBD2 on 5 matching bases. The CDR3 has 14 residues. The ends were cut back, 6 bases at V and 5 bases at J, with 16 bases in the middle. Per the germline V gene, CDR1 is MDHEN and CDR2 is SYDVKM. The CDR3 sequence is CASSLYRGGETQYF. DNA for the CDR3: TGTGCCAGCAGCCTATATCGGGGTGGCGAGACCCAGTACTTC.

This clone was picked up a small number of times. V and J are TRBV27 and TRBJ2-1; TRBD2 matches at 8 bases. Germline CDR1 and CDR2: MNHEY and SMNVEV (reference sequence). The CDR3 is 16 amino acids. Trimming removed 3 bases from V and 4 bases from J; junction bases left unmatched: 8. The CDR3 nucleotides read TGTGCCAGCAGTTTTCTCCTCGCGGGGGGTTACAATGAGCAGTTCTTC. Encoded protein: CASSFLLAGGYNEQFF.

The chain carries TRBV2 and TRBJ1-5, with TRBD1 identical over 7 bases. Germline V lookup: CDR1 SNHLY, CDR2 FYNNEI. The V segment lost 2 bases and the J segment 6 bases; nucleotides outside the gene matches: 4. The CDR3 totals 14 residues. The CDR3 region has the DNA TGTGCCAGCAGTGAACAGGGGGAGAGTCAGCCCCAGCATTTT. It translates to CASSEQGESQPQHF.

In this sample, this clone turned up a few times. The chain recombines TRBV10-3 with TRBJ2-7, with TRBD1 matching over 9 bases. The CDR3 runs 14 residues. CDR1 and CDR2 (germline): ENHRY, SYGVKD. V dropped 7 bases and J dropped 2; count of bases not matched to a gene: 6. The CDR3 loop is CAINPGQGTYEQYF. The CDR3 DNA reads TGTGCCATCAATCCGGGACAGGGCACCTACGAGCAGTACTTC.

Only one count was recorded for this clone. The gene calls are TRBV7-2 and TRBJ2-7; 9 nucleotides agree with TRBD2. Looked up from germline, CDR1 is SGHTA and CDR2 is FQGNSA. This CDR3 comprises 18 residues. Trimming at V came to 2 bases and at J to 5 bases, leaving 16 bases not matched to a gene. For the CDR3, the DNA is TGTGCCAGCAGCTTATGGGCGGGGACCGGGACTAGCATACACGAGCAGTACTTC. Protein: CASSLWAGTGTSIHEQYF.

The CDR3 sequence is CASSVDKGAGNTIYF. In DNA form, the CDR3 reads TGTGCCAGCAGCGTCGATAAGGGGGCTGGAAACACCATATATTTT. The genes are TRBV7-8 and TRBJ1-3; D might be TRBD1 (6 bases). V dropped 5 bases and J dropped 2 bases, with 13 bases sitting between them. Germline CDR1 SGHVS, CDR2 FQNEAQ. The CDR3 has 15 amino acids.

CDR3 sequence: CASSNRDSHPYEQYF. CDR3 in DNA: TGTGCCAGTAGTAACCGGGACAGTCACCCCTACGAGCAGTACTTC. This chain connects TRBV19 to TRBJ2-7; 7 bases are shared with TRBD1. The CDR3 totals 15 residues. Trimming at V came to 4 bases and at J to 2 bases, leaving 8 bases not matched to a gene. Germline-derived CDR1 and CDR2 are LNHDA and SQIVND (reference sequence).

This clone came up a few times. The chain joins TRBV6-6 to TRBJ1-3; D unclear. CDR3 length: 15 residues. Deletions cut 0 bases from V and 1 base from J, with 7 bases between. The V gene's germline CDR1 is MNHNY and CDR2 SVGAGI (reference sequence). As DNA, the CDR3 is TGTGCCAGCAGTTACTCGAAAACTTCTGGAAACACCATATATTTT. Translating it yields CASSYSKTSGNTIYF.